This T cell receptor (beta chain) was observed in a study of multiple sclerosis patients with progressive multifocal leukoencephalopathy. Points from the study as a whole: Preferential TRBV-TRBJ pairings or common gene usage were not detected at PML. Less diverse TRB repertoires were suggested in most PML patients. Expanded clones at PML onset predated and persisted through natalizumab therapy.

As concerns this clone: The antigen remains undetermined.

CDR3 length: 15 residues. Germline values: CDR1 LNHDA, CDR2 SQIVND (reference sequence). Trimming cost V 6 bases and J 5 bases; bases outside gene matches: 12. Measured with immunoSEQ multiplex PCR; TCRdb has only the in-frame clones, and not every one. The sample includes more than 30,000 clones, around 90% of them seen just once. Stated time point: time of PML onset. PML in natalizumab-treated patients developed after between about 15 and 60 months of natalizumab therapy. The chain uses TRBV19 and TRBJ2-5; TRBD2 matches at 7 bases. The origin of this receptor is a woman aged 40 to 50 with progressive multifocal leukoencephalopathy. This material consisted of PBMCs, taken from a patient treated with natalizumab. The CDR3 DNA sequence: TGTGCCAGTAGACCGACTAGCTCCGCGGCGGAGACCCAGTACTTC. It is translated as CASRPTSSAAETQYF.